This TCR beta chain was captured by sequencing in a study of T cell clonotyping in hematopoietic cell transplantation (dated by TCRdb to the early 2020s). About the investigation overall: Recipient samples taken before transplant were obtained following cytoreduction. The study collected more than 120 blood samples from 35 to 45 consecutive transplant recipients and their related donors. Patient recruitment ran from 2015 to early 2017, and follow-up continued until late 2020 or death. Results and caveats for the whole study, not just this receptor: Donor and pretransplant recipient Inverse Simpson Index values predicted broader posttransplant TCR repertoire diversity. After transplant, TCR diversity in recipients dropped, and pathologically expanded clonotypes climbed progressively between day 30 and day 180. Sample size was limited, and cells were not sorted, so CD4 and CD8 repertoire contributions could not be separated. Recipient repertoires showed only a small fraction of overlap with donor repertoires, and over 97% appeared de novo at the given depth.

The immunoSEQ assay, a bias-controlled multiplex PCR with V- and J-specific primers, was used to amplify TCR beta CDR3 regions from genomic DNA. In a second PCR step, the CDR3 amplicons were tagged with a proprietary barcode plus Illumina adapter sequences. An Illumina MiSeq instrument was used to sequence the CDR3 libraries. The authors processed their data as follows. Export and quality control were done with immunoSEQ Analyzer 3.0, while downstream analyses used R Bioconductor and Immunarch. Only productive rearrangements in the normalized downsampled data set were used to calculate repertoire metrics. In the normalized cohort, clonotypes with more than 5 templates were defined as pathologically expanded. Repertoire diversity was measured with the Inverse Simpson Index. The non-normalized data set was used for CMV-specificity analyses so that all clonotypes could be captured. Not all clones reach the TCRdb copy of this immuneACCESS table, which keeps in-frame sequences only. Checked studies attribute under half of the gap to unresolved V genes and leave the rest unexplained. V and J calls and clone size are as listed in that table; D and trimming were resolved from the DNA. The sample has about 76,000 clones on record, less than 96% of them singletons. The ten largest clones represent under 2% of the sample.

The sample's time point label is to be understood as: recipient sample about 28 days before transplant, after cytoreduction. Blood from recipients was drawn roughly 28 days before transplant, then again at days 30, 100 and 180 after transplant. Using Nuclei Lysis Solution, genomic DNA was extracted from unfractionated peripheral blood mononuclear cells that were either fresh or cryopreserved. The CDR3 covers 14 residues, taking in both the cysteine and the phenylalanine. Only CDR3 DNA remains: 42 bases, in frame from the first base. The trim is 6 bases for V and 4 bases for J, with a gap of 12 bases between the germline ends. For CDR1 and CDR2, the germline V gene (reference sequence) lists LNHDA and SQIVND. Turning to this clone: Its antigen specificity is not known. No base-level quality is on record; no much larger clone is a single base apart.

The V and J genes are TRBV19 and TRBJ2-2; the D region possibly corresponds to TRBD1 (5 bases align). This clonotype was sampled from a woman aged 50 to 60 with acute myeloid leukemia. Some clones in this sample may be carry-over from other donors' samples. The source material was peripheral blood mononuclear cells, sampled before stem cell transplant. Here the CDR3 is given as CASRQASGTGELFF. Here is the DNA: TGTGCCAGTAGACAGGCTTCGGGCACCGGGGAGCTGTTTTTT.